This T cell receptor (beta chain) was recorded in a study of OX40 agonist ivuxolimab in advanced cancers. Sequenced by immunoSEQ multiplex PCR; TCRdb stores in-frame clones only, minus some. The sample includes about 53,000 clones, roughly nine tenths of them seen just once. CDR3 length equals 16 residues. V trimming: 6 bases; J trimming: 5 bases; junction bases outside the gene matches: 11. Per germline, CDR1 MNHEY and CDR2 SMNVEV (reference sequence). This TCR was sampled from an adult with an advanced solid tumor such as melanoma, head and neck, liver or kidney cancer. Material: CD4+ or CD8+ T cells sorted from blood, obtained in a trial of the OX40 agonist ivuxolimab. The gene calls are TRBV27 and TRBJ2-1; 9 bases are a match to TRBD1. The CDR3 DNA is TGTGCCAGCAGCTATCCCCCGGGACAGGGCAACAATGAGCAGTTCTTC. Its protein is CASSYPPGQGNNEQFF.